The present T cell receptor beta chain was sequenced within a study of shared clonotypes between healthy human individuals. Study-wide context: Those who served as donors were a couple of women and three men between the ages of 18 and 49.

Repertoires were generated with immunoSEQ multiplex PCR, while TCRdb's copy carries only in-frame clones and drops some. The sample includes around 510,000 clones, 70% to 80% of them seen just once. The CDR3 spans 13 residues. From germline, CDR1 is WNHNN and CDR2 SYGVQD (reference sequence). V trimming: 8 bases; J trimming: 4 bases; junction bases outside the gene matches: 4. The sequence was collected from a woman aged 35 to 49 in good health. Some clones in this sample may be carry-over from other donors' samples. Sequencing was carried out using PBMCs. The chain is built from TRBV10-1 and TRBJ2-2, with 7 bases aligning to TRBD2. DNA for the CDR3: TGCGCCAGCGGGAGGGCCGCCACCGGGGAGCTGTTTTTT. Residues: CASGRAATGELFF.